The 28 T cell receptor beta chains reported below all come from one sample, sequenced in a study of blood T cell repertoires in COVID-19. Generated by immunoSEQ multiplex PCR, the TCRdb table keeps only in-frame clones and is missing some. The data contain some 220,000 clones, about 85% of them singletons. Material: peripheral blood. The receptor source for this set is a woman aged 18-35 years who had recovered from COVID-19.

V gene TRBV1 combines with J gene TRBJ2-2; TRBD1, the table's D call, was not compared with the DNA. TRBV1 is recorded as a pseudogene. The CDR3 sequence is 17 residues long. The DNA for the CDR3 is TGCACCAGCAGCCAAGGGGGGACAGGATACAAGACCGGGGAGCTGTTTTTT. This sequence encodes CTSSQGGTGYKTGELFF.

The genes are TRBV6-2 or TRBV6-3 and TRBJ1-2; D is perhaps TRBD1 (5 bases). CDR3 length: 14 residues. Germline CDR1 and CDR2: MNHEY and SVGEGT. V lost 6 bases, J lost 2 bases, and 13 bases lay in between. CDR3 sequence reads: CASSPRQINYGYTF. The CDR3 bases are TGTGCCAGCAGCCCTAGACAGATAAACTATGGCTACACCTTC.

This clone has a single count. V and J are TRBV7-2 and TRBJ2-5; 10 bases agree with TRBD2. Germline V lookup: CDR1 SGHTA, CDR2 FQGNSA. The CDR3 is 16 amino acids. V was clipped by 7 bases and J by 4 bases; unmatched bases: 12. The CDR3 bases are TGTGCCAGCAAAGGGGGGAGCGGGAGGGCCCGAGAGACCCAGTACTTC. Translated: CASKGGSGRARETQYF.

The chain combines TRBV20-1 with TRBJ1-1; 10 nucleotides agree with TRBD1. Per germline, CDR1 DFQATT and CDR2 SNEGSKA (reference sequence). V gave up 5 bases and J gave up 10 bases; unmatched junction bases: 4. The CDR3 length is 11 residues. The CDR3 loop is CSAWDRGRAFF. CDR3 bases: TGCAGTGCTTGGGACAGGGGAAGAGCTTTCTTT.

Comment on this clone: Other DNA sequences from this sample encode an identical CDR3 as well. The J gene is TRBJ2-5, the V gene TRBV9; maybe TRBD2 (6 bases). This CDR3 region has 14 residues. Per the germline V gene, CDR1 is SGDLS and CDR2 is YYNGEE. V lost 0 bases and J lost 5, with 11 bases in between. This CDR3 is CASSVGGGGETQYF. The DNA for the CDR3 is TGTGCCAGCAGCGTAGGGGGAGGAGGGGAGACCCAGTACTTC.

The chain combines TRBV7-2 with TRBJ1-2, with 10 bases matching TRBD1. With 4 bases clipped from V and 6 bases from J, the junction kept 11 bases outside the gene matches. The CDR3 contains 16 residues. Germline V gene lookup returns CDR1 SGHTA and CDR2 FQGNSA. CDR3 sequence reads: CASSSFPGQGRNGYTF. CDR3 bases: TGTGCCAGCAGCTCATTCCCGGGACAGGGGAGGAATGGCTACACCTTC. The full variable domain, completed using reference TRBV7-2 and TRBJ1-2, is GAGVSQSPSNKVTEKGKDVELRCDPISGHTALYWYRQSLGQGLEFLIYFQGNSAPDKSGLPSDRFSAERTGGSVSTLTIQRTQQEDSAVYLCASSSFPGQGRNGYTFGSGTRLTVV.

This clone was seen only once. One junction end disagrees with the germline gene, perhaps due to a read error. The chain recombines TRBV12-3 or TRBV12-4 with TRBJ1-1, with D unclear. The CDR3 extends over 12 amino acids. The CDR3 DNA is TGTGCCAGCAGTTTAGTCAGGCCTGAGGCTTTCTTT. As protein: CASSLVRPEAFF.

The chain is built from TRBV4-2 and TRBJ1-2, with TRBD1 matching over 9 bases. The germline CDR1 and CDR2 sequences are LGHNA and YNFKEQ. The ends lost 0 bases at V and 6 bases at J; junction bases unmatched: 2. The CDR3 contains 14 residues. The CDR3 here is CASSQDRQGDGYTF. In DNA, the CDR3 is TGTGCCAGCAGCCAAGATCGACAGGGGGATGGCTACACCTTC.

The chain joins TRBV30 to TRBJ1-1, with D perhaps TRBD1 (5 bases). Germline loops: CDR1 GTSNPN, CDR2 SVGIG (reference sequence). This CDR3 contains 15 residues. V dropped 0 bases and J dropped 2 bases, with 13 bases sitting between them. The CDR3 bases are TGTGCCTGGAGTGTTGTAGGACACCTCAACACTGAAGCTTTCTTT. Translation gives CAWSVVGHLNTEAFF.

The rearrangement joins TRBV7-2 to TRBJ2-7; 12 bases match TRBD2. This CDR3 region has 15 residues. V lost 3 bases, J lost 0 bases, and 0 bases stayed unmatched. Per the germline V gene, CDR1 is SGHTA and CDR2 is FQGNSA. The CDR3: CASSLTSGSSYEQYF. Written as DNA, the CDR3 is TGTGCCAGCAGCTTGACTAGCGGGAGCTCCTACGAGCAGTACTTC.

This chain links TRBV19 with TRBJ2-1; TRBD2 matches 8 bases. The CDR3 runs to 16 residues. The germline gives CDR1 LNHDA, CDR2 SQIVND (reference sequence). J gave up 2 bases and V 5 bases, and 8 bases lay outside the gene matches. CDR3 sequence (DNA): TGTGCCAGTAGTCCCGGGGGGGGAGGGCCCTACAATGAGCAGTTCTTC. Amino acid sequence: CASSPGGGGPYNEQFF.

This chain links TRBV9 with TRBJ2-4; D may be TRBD1 (5 bases). CDR1 and CDR2 from the germline V gene are SGDLS and YYNGEE. Trimming shortened V by 0 bases and J by 6 bases, and 16 bases separated the two germline ends. This CDR3 spans 16 amino acids. The CDR3 region has the DNA TGTGCCAGCAGCGTAGGGGGCAGGGCTCACACAAACATTCAGTACTTC. Translating it yields CASSVGGRAHTNIQYF.

V gene TRBV7-9 combines with J gene TRBJ2-5; 7 bases align to TRBD2. The CDR3 loop spans 14 amino acids. The V segment lost 4 bases and the J segment 5 bases; nucleotides outside the gene matches: 7. Germline lookup yields CDR1 SEHNR and CDR2 FQNEAQ (reference sequence). The CDR3 DNA reads TGTGCCAGCAGCTACGAGGGAGGGCCGGAGACCCAGTACTTC. Translated: CASSYEGGPETQYF.

This chain uses TRBV29-1 with TRBJ1-1; weak D call: TRBD1 (6 bases). The CDR3 is 13 residues long. Germline values: CDR1 SQVTM, CDR2 ANQGSEA. Trimming cost V 7 bases and J 4 bases, with 16 bases left between them. The CDR3 DNA reads TGCAGCGCCAAGTTGGACAGCAGCACTGAAGCTTTCTTT. Protein: CSAKLDSSTEAFF. Supplemented by reference TRBV29-1 and TRBJ1-1, the full variable domain reads SAVISQKPSRDICQRGTSLTIQCQVDSQVTMMFWYRQQPGQSLTLIATANQGSEATYESGFVIDKFPISRPNLTFSTLTVSNMSPEDSSIYLCSAKLDSSTEAFFGQGTRLTVV.

This rearrangement joins TRBV10-3 to TRBJ1-2; D call uncertain. Trimming cost V 7 bases and J 8 bases, with 17 bases left between them. Germline-derived CDR1 and CDR2 are ENHRY and SYGVKD. The CDR3 spans 13 residues. The CDR3 nucleotides are TGTGCCATCACCCCGGGAAGACAACAAGGCTACACCTTC. This codes for CAITPGRQQGYTF.

This sequence joins TRBV10-3 and TRBJ2-3; 10 nucleotides line up with TRBD2. The CDR3 is made up of 15 amino acids. Trimming at V came to 5 bases and at J to 7 bases, leaving 9 bases not matched to a gene. CDR1 is ENHRY and CDR2 is SYGVKD in the germline V gene. DNA of the CDR3: TGTGCCATCAGTACCCCTAGCGGGAGTGGGAATACGCAGTATTTT. Its translation is CAISTPSGSGNTQYF.

V usage is TRBV7-9 and J usage is TRBJ1-1; a possible D gene is TRBD1 (5 bases). From germline, CDR1 is SEHNR and CDR2 FQNEAQ (reference sequence). The CDR3 sequence is 13 residues long. V was pared by 6 bases and J by 1 base, with 9 bases between. This CDR3 reads CASRPTGNTEAFF. DNA of the CDR3: TGTGCCAGCAGACCTACAGGGAACACTGAAGCTTTCTTT.

The CDR3 loop is CASSRTGFTQEAFF. The CDR3 bases are TGTGCCAGCAGTCGGACGGGGTTTACTCAGGAAGCTTTCTTT. The chain is built from TRBV6-2 or TRBV6-3 and TRBJ1-1; D not resolved. With 5 bases removed from V and 8 bases from J, the gap between germline ends came to 18 bases. The germline gives CDR1 MNHEY, CDR2 SVGEGT. The CDR3 runs to 14 residues.

The rearrangement links TRBV5-6 to TRBJ2-2, with D possibly matching TRBD1 (5 bases). Germline CDR1 is SGHDT and CDR2 is YYEEEE. The CDR3 consists of 12 residues. CDR3 nucleotides: TGTGCGTCACAGGATTCATCCGGGGAGCTGTTTTTT. Its translation: CASQDSSGELFF.

V and J are TRBV2 and TRBJ1-5; a possible D gene is TRBD1 (5 bases). The V end lost 7 bases, the J end lost 5 bases, and 12 bases lay between the germline ends. Germline V CDR1 and CDR2: SNHLY, FYNNEI. The CDR3 covers 13 residues. The CDR3 here is CASNLQTDQPQHF. The CDR3, as DNA: TGTGCCAGCAATTTACAGACAGATCAGCCCCAGCATTTT.

This clone was counted once. The chain couples TRBV10-1 to TRBJ1-1, with D possibly being TRBD1 (5 bases). Germline V gene data show CDR1 as WNHNN and CDR2 as SYGVQD (reference sequence). This CDR3 is 13 amino acids long. Trimming shortened V by 1 base and J by 4 bases, and 7 bases separated the two germline ends. The CDR3 here is CASSELGGTEAFF. DNA for the CDR3: TGCGCCAGCAGTGAGTTGGGGGGCACTGAAGCTTTCTTT.

The rearrangement joins TRBV27 to TRBJ2-2, with TRBD2 identical over 13 bases. Trimming at V came to 6 bases and at J to 5 bases, leaving 9 bases not matched to a gene. CDR3 length equals 17 residues. Germline V gene lookup returns CDR1 MNHEY and CDR2 SMNVEV (reference sequence). The CDR3 sequence: CASRGLAGWRGTGELFF. DNA for the CDR3: TGTGCCAGCAGGGGACTAGCGGGATGGCGTGGGACCGGGGAGCTGTTTTTT.

The chain joins TRBV7-3 to TRBJ2-3; 10 bases match TRBD2. CDR1 is SGHTA, CDR2 FQGTGA, per germline. CDR3 length: 16 amino acids. J gave up 10 bases and V 4 bases, and 14 bases lay outside the gene matches. The CDR3 coding sequence is TGTGCCAGCAGCTCCGTAGCGGGAGGACCTTTGGGCCCGCAGTATTTT. This gives the protein CASSSVAGGPLGPQYF.

V gene TRBV30 combines with J gene TRBJ1-1; D unresolved. Germline V gene sequence: CDR1 GTSNPN, CDR2 SVGIG (reference sequence). This CDR3 contains 13 residues. Deletions cut 5 bases from V and 0 bases from J, with 10 bases between. The CDR3 reads CAWETGVNTEAFF. CDR3 nucleotides: TGTGCCTGGGAAACCGGGGTGAACACTGAAGCTTTCTTT.

This chain uses TRBV6-2 or TRBV6-3 with TRBJ1-2; TRBD1 matches 7 bases. CDR3 length: 14 residues. Germline CDR1 reads MNHEY; CDR2 reads SVGEGT. The ends lost 5 bases at V and 4 bases at J; junction bases unmatched: 7. The CDR3 here is CASSPGTAIYGYTF. The DNA of the CDR3 is TGTGCCAGCAGTCCCGGGACAGCAATCTATGGCTACACCTTC.

Remarks on this clone: Germline is not matched at one junction end, which may reflect a read error. The rearrangement links TRBV6-1 to TRBJ2-3; 8 nucleotides line up with TRBD2. The germline V gene encodes CDR1 MNHNS and CDR2 SASEGT. The CDR3 contains 15 residues. CDR3 residues: CASSQAGASTDTQYF. The CDR3 DNA reads TGTGCCAGCAGTCAAGCGGGAGCTAGCACAGATACGCAGTATTTT.

CDR3 DNA sequence: TGTGCCACCAGCAGAACCAGTACAGGGGGTACTACCTACGAGCAGTACTTC. This translates into CATSRTSTGGTTYEQYF. The rearrangement links TRBV15 to TRBJ2-7, with 8 nucleotides matching TRBD1. Per germline, CDR1 LNHNV and CDR2 YYDKDF (reference sequence). Trimming removed 2 bases from V and 2 bases from J; junction bases left unmatched: 11. The CDR3 loop spans 17 amino acids.

This clone came up a few times. V is TRBV19 and J is TRBJ1-6; no clear D gene. Trimming took off 5 bases at V and 10 bases at J, with 24 bases between the two ends. Germline V CDR1 and CDR2: LNHDA, SQIVND (reference sequence). The CDR3 runs 17 residues. DNA of the CDR3: TGTGCCAGTAGTCCCTCCTTACAGTGGAAAGCCTACTCACCCCTCCACTTT. Its protein is CASSPSLQWKAYSPLHF.